Shown below are 27 T cell receptor beta chains from a single sample sequenced in a study of blood T cell repertoires in COVID-19. Assay: immunoSEQ multiplex PCR; the TCRdb copy retains only in-frame clones and omits some. The sample consists of 350,000 or so clones, 92% of them appearing once. Sequences were obtained from PBMCs or T cells enriched from blood (not recorded which). Receptors were obtained from a woman in her twenties or thirties who had recovered from COVID-19.

The rearrangement links TRBV28 to TRBJ1-2; 7 bases match TRBD1. The V gene end was trimmed by 3 bases and the J gene end by 4 bases; junction bases not matched to a gene: 2. Germline values: CDR1 MDHEN, CDR2 SYDVKM. This CDR3 has 13 amino acids. The CDR3 spells CASSFRGTYGYTF. The CDR3 DNA reads TGTGCCAGCAGTTTCAGGGGGACCTATGGCTACACCTTC.

This clone was seen once. The V gene is TRBV9, the J gene TRBJ2-7, with 9 positions matching TRBD1. J gave up 5 bases and V 0 bases, and 9 bases lay outside the gene matches. The CDR3 spans 16 residues. Germline V gene sequence: CDR1 SGDLS, CDR2 YYNGEE. The CDR3 is CASSVGPGTGFDEQYF. CDR3 nucleotides: TGTGCCAGCAGCGTAGGGCCCGGGACAGGGTTCGACGAGCAGTACTTC.

The V gene is TRBV3-1 (or the pseudogene TRBV3-2), the J gene TRBJ1-2; weak D call: TRBD1 (5 bases). V was trimmed by 2 bases and J by 6 bases, leaving 13 bases between them. The germline V gene encodes CDR1 LGHDT and CDR2 YNNKEL (reference sequence). This CDR3 is built from 14 residues. CDR3 in DNA: TGTGCCAGCAGCCAAAGGCGGGGGAAGAATGGCTACACCTTC. Translating gives CASSQRRGKNGYTF.

V and J are TRBV19 and TRBJ2-1; 7 nucleotides match TRBD1. V gave up 3 bases and J gave up 8 bases; unmatched junction bases: 4. CDR1 LNHDA and CDR2 SQIVND come from the germline V gene (reference sequence). This CDR3 spans 13 amino acids. CDR3 region: CASSILGGDEQFF. CDR3 nucleotides: TGTGCCAGTAGTATTTTAGGGGGCGATGAGCAGTTCTTC. The full variable domain, with the rest looked up from reference TRBV19 and TRBJ2-1, is DGGITQSPKYLFRKEGQNVTLSCEQNLNHDAMYWYRQDPGQGLRLIYYSQIVNDFQKGDIAEGYSVSREKKESFPLTVTSAQKNPTAFYLCASSILGGDEQFFGPGTRLTVL.

The chain couples TRBV7-2 to TRBJ1-5; D possibly corresponds to TRBD1 (6 bases). With 2 bases removed from V and 4 bases from J, the gap between germline ends came to 12 bases. The CDR3 length is 15 residues. CDR1 and CDR2 from the germline V gene are SGHTA and FQGNSA. DNA of the CDR3: TGTGCCAGCAGCTTATCCCGGACAGTAAATCAGCCCCAGCATTTT. Translation: CASSLSRTVNQPQHF. The full variable domain, completed using reference TRBV7-2 and TRBJ1-5, is GAGVSQSPSNKVTEKGKDVELRCDPISGHTALYWYRQSLGQGLEFLIYFQGNSAPDKSGLPSDRFSAERTGGSVSTLTIQRTQQEDSAVYLCASSLSRTVNQPQHFGDGTRLSIL.

The chain links TRBV3-1 (or the pseudogene TRBV3-2) to TRBJ2-4; no clear D. Looked up from germline, CDR1 is LGHDT and CDR2 is YNNKEL (reference sequence). V lost 2 bases and J 0 bases, leaving 2 bases between the germline ends. The CDR3 consists of 13 residues. The CDR3 here is CASSQLAKNIQYF. CDR3 bases: TGTGCCAGCAGCCAACTAGCCAAAAACATTCAGTACTTC.

This chain connects TRBV19 to TRBJ1-4; 10 nucleotides line up with TRBD1. V lost 6 bases, J lost 3 bases, and 1 base stayed unmatched. The CDR3 has 14 amino acids. Germline lookup yields CDR1 LNHDA and CDR2 SQIVND (reference sequence). The CDR3 spells CASRGTGANEKLFF. The DNA for the CDR3 is TGTGCCAGTAGAGGGACAGGGGCTAATGAAAAACTGTTTTTT.

The V gene is TRBV2, the J gene TRBJ2-4; perhaps TRBD1 as D (6 bases). The CDR3 consists of 13 residues. The germline V and J ends were trimmed by 8 bases and 6 bases, with 14 bases remaining between them. The germline CDR1 and CDR2 sequences are SNHLY and FYNNEI. CDR3 in DNA: TGTGCCAGCGGAAGAGGGGGAAGAAACATTCAGTACTTC. Residues: CASGRGGRNIQYF.

The J gene is TRBJ2-2, the V gene TRBV7-3; 8 bases fit TRBD2. The germline V gene encodes CDR1 SGHTA and CDR2 FQGTGA. V lost 6 bases, J lost 1 base, and 4 bases stayed unmatched. CDR3 length: 15 amino acids. CDR3 sequence reads: CASSRLALNTGELFF. The CDR3 DNA sequence: TGTGCCAGCAGTCGACTAGCGTTGAACACCGGGGAGCTGTTTTTT.

The J gene is TRBJ2-3, the V gene TRBV11-3; TRBD2 might be the D (6 bases). The V end lost 0 bases, the J end lost 0 bases, and 10 bases lay between the germline ends. Germline-derived CDR1 and CDR2 are SGHNT and YENEEA. This CDR3 has 16 residues. Here the CDR3 reads CASSLDPGTSTDTQYF. DNA for the CDR3: TGTGCCAGCAGCTTAGATCCGGGGACTAGCACAGATACGCAGTATTTT.

The chain recombines TRBV27 with TRBJ1-2; D is unclear. Germline lookup yields CDR1 MNHEY and CDR2 SMNVEV (reference sequence). The CDR3 is 15 residues long. Trimming removed 6 bases from V and 2 bases from J, with 16 bases in between. The CDR3 here is CASSLTITLNYGYTF. DNA of the CDR3: TGTGCCAGCAGCTTGACAATAACGCTCAACTATGGCTACACCTTC.

The chain combines TRBV28 with TRBJ1-1; 9 positions match TRBD1. The germline V gene has CDR1 MDHEN and CDR2 SYDVKM. The length of the CDR3 is 15 residues. J gave up 5 bases and V 5 bases, and 9 bases lay outside the gene matches. The CDR3 nucleotides read TGTGCCAGCAGTGCCGGGGACAGGGCCAGGACTGAAGCTTTCTTT. It is translated as CASSAGDRARTEAFF.

The rearrangement uses TRBV27 and TRBJ1-2; no clear D gene. CDR1 and CDR2 from the germline V gene are MNHEY and SMNVEV (reference sequence). The CDR3 loop spans 15 amino acids. V dropped 5 bases and J dropped 0 bases, with 13 bases sitting between them. In nucleotides, the CDR3 is TGTGCCAGCAGTCCCCCGGGGAGCTCTAACTATGGCTACACCTTC. Residues: CASSPPGSSNYGYTF.

This clone has just a few counts. The J gene is TRBJ2-7, the V gene TRBV7-9; 9 bases fit TRBD2. The V and J ends lost 5 bases and 6 bases, in that order; junction bases with no gene match: 5. The germline V gene encodes CDR1 SEHNR and CDR2 FQNEAQ (reference sequence). The CDR3 consists of 13 residues. CDR3 residues: CASSPVSGSEQYF. CDR3 nucleotide sequence: TGTGCCAGCAGCCCCGTTAGCGGGAGCGAGCAGTACTTC.

This chain's CDR3 is CASSLMRQGAVSGANVLTF. The DNA for the CDR3 is TGTGCCAGCAGCTTAATGCGACAGGGGGCGGTATCTGGGGCCAACGTCCTGACTTTC. This chain uses TRBV7-2 with TRBJ2-6, with TRBD1 identical over 10 bases. The germline V gene encodes CDR1 SGHTA and CDR2 FQGNSA. The CDR3 is made up of 19 amino acids. J lost 1 base, V lost 2 bases, and 8 bases had no gene match.

This clone came up once. This sample includes further DNA sequences coding for the same CDR3. The chain is built from TRBV27 and TRBJ2-7, with TRBD2 as a possible D gene (6 bases). Trimming took 0 bases from V and 0 from J, leaving 6 bases between them. This CDR3 spans 14 amino acids. Germline CDR1 reads MNHEY; CDR2 reads SMNVEV (reference sequence). CDR3 nucleotide sequence: TGTGCCAGCAGTTTATCGGGGGGCTCCTACGAGCAGTACTTC. Encoded protein: CASSLSGGSYEQYF.

The rearrangement uses TRBV12-3 or TRBV12-4 and TRBJ2-1; 7 bases line up with TRBD2. Trimming took 7 bases from V and 12 from J; bases not matched to a gene: 6. The CDR3 consists of 11 residues. CDR3 sequence (DNA): TGTGCCAGCACCTCTGGGGGGGTGCAGTTCTTC. This encodes CASTSGGVQFF.

The chain employs TRBV20-1 and TRBJ2-6; tentatively, D is TRBD1 (5 bases). V was clipped by 3 bases and J by 2 bases, with 11 bases between them. The CDR3 contains 15 residues. The germline gives CDR1 DFQATT, CDR2 SNEGSKA (reference sequence). The CDR3 loop is CSASQQVPGANVLTF. The CDR3 coding sequence is TGCAGTGCTAGTCAACAGGTCCCTGGGGCCAACGTCCTGACTTTC.

V and J are TRBV2 and TRBJ2-3; D gene ambiguous. The CDR3 totals 11 residues. Deletions cut 9 bases from V and 11 bases from J, with 15 bases between. Germline CDR1 is SNHLY and CDR2 is FYNNEI. Here the CDR3 DNA reads TGTGCCAGGAAGACGCCAGGCAGGCAGTATTTT. Protein product: CARKTPGRQYF.

The V call is TRBV25-1, the J call TRBJ1-2; the match to TRBD1 covers 8 bases. V lost 4 bases and J lost 4; bases outside the gene matches: 14. The CDR3 consists of 17 residues. Germline V CDR1 and CDR2: MGHDK, SYGVNS. The CDR3 sequence: CASSATEGQESLYGYTF. As DNA, the CDR3 is TGTGCCAGCAGTGCCACAGAGGGACAGGAAAGCCTCTATGGCTACACCTTC.

In this sample, this clone turned up a few times. This sequence joins TRBV5-1 and TRBJ1-1; no clear D. The CDR3 loop spans 12 amino acids. Germline CDR1 and CDR2: SGHRS and YFSETQ. V was trimmed by 4 bases and J by 8 bases, leaving 12 bases between them. The CDR3 DNA is TGCGCCAGCAGCCCAAATTACAGAGAAGCTTTCTTT. Its translation: CASSPNYREAFF.

The rearrangement uses TRBV28 and TRBJ2-7; 10 bases align to TRBD2. V lost 6 bases to trimming and J lost 0 bases; unmatched junction nucleotides: 8. The CDR3 consists of 16 residues. Looked up from germline, CDR1 is MDHEN and CDR2 is SYDVKM. The CDR3 DNA sequence: TGTGCCAGCAGGGGAGGGTCTAGCGGGAGCTCCTACGAGCAGTACTTC. Amino acid sequence: CASRGGSSGSSYEQYF.

The chain is built from TRBV7-8 and TRBJ1-4, with unresolved D. The germline gives CDR1 SGHVS, CDR2 FQNEAQ. The CDR3 length is 14 residues. V gave up 5 bases and J gave up 7 bases, with 14 bases separating them. This CDR3 is CASSPRFRGEKLFF. The CDR3 DNA reads as TGTGCCAGCAGCCCGAGGTTCCGGGGTGAAAAACTGTTTTTT. Complete variable domain (other parts from reference TRBV7-8 and TRBJ1-4): GAGVSQSPRYKVAKRGQDVALRCDPISGHVSLFWYQQALGQGPEFLTYFQNEAQLDKSGLPSDRFFAERPEGSVSTLKIQRTQQEDSAVYLCASSPRFRGEKLFFGSGTQLSVL.

The V and J genes are TRBV3-1 (or the pseudogene TRBV3-2) and TRBJ1-2; a possible D gene is TRBD1 (6 bases). V was cut by 1 base and J by 4 bases, with 13 bases left in between. This CDR3 has 15 residues. Germline V gene data show CDR1 as LGHDT and CDR2 as YNNKEL (reference sequence). The CDR3, as DNA: TGTGCCAGCAGCCAAGTGATGGGGGGGGCCTATGGCTACACCTTC. It encodes CASSQVMGGAYGYTF.

The chain recombines TRBV7-2 with TRBJ2-3; TRBD2 matches at 8 bases. CDR3 size: 14 residues. J lost 4 bases, V lost 1 base, and 1 base had no gene match. Germline V gives CDR1 SGHTA, CDR2 FQGNSA. CDR3 sequence: CASSLGTSPDTQYF. For the CDR3, the DNA is TGTGCCAGCAGCTTAGGGACTAGCCCAGATACGCAGTATTTT.

The chain combines TRBV4-3 with TRBJ2-1; 7 bases are a match to TRBD1. V lost 0 bases, J lost 3 bases, and 8 bases stayed unmatched. This CDR3 spans 17 amino acids. CDR1 is LGHNA, CDR2 YSLEER, per germline. DNA of the CDR3: TGCGCCAGCAGCCAAGATTTTAGGAGACAGGGCTACAATGAGCAGTTCTTC. As protein: CASSQDFRRQGYNEQFF.

The chain uses TRBV7-8 and TRBJ2-1, with TRBD2 identical over 13 bases. The CDR3 covers 20 residues. Germline CDR1 SGHVS, CDR2 FQNEAQ. Losses at the gene ends were 0 bases for V and 10 bases for J; bases not matched to a gene: 18. The chain's CDR3 is CASSLALTSGRAREYYEQFF. DNA for the CDR3: TGTGCCAGCAGCTTAGCGCTAACTAGCGGGAGGGCCCGGGAGTACTACGAGCAGTTCTTC.